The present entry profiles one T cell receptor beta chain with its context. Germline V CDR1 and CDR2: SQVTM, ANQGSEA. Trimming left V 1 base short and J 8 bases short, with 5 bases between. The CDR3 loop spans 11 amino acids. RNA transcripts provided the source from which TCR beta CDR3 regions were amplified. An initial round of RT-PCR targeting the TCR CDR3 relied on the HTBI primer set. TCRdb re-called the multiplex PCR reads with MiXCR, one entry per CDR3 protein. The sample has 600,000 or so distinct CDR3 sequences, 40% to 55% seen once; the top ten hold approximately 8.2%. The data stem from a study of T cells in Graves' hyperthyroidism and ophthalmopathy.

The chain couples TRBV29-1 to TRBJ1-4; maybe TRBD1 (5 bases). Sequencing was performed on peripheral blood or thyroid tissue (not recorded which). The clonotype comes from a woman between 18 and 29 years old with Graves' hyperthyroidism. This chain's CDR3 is CSVEGTEKLFF. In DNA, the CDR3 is TGCAGCGTTGAAGGGACAGAAAAACTGTTTTTT. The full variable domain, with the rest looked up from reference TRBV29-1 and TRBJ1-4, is SAVISQKPSRDICQRGTSLTIQCQVDSQVTMMFWYRQQPGQSLTLIATANQGSEATYESGFVIDKFPISRPNLTFSTLTVSNMSPEDSSIYLCSVEGTEKLFFGSGTQLSVL.